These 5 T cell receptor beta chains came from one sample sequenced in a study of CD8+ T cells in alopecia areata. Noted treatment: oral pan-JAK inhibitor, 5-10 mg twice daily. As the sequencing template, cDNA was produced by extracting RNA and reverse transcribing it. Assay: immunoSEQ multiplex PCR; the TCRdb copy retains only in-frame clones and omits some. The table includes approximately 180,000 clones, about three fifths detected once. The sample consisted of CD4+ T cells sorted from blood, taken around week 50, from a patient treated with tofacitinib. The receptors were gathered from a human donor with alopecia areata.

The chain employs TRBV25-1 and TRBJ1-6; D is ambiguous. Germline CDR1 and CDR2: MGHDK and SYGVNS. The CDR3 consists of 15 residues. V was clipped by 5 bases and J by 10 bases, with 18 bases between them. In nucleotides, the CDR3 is TGTGCCAGCAGTACAAAGGCCCGCCTTGGGTCACCCCTCCACTTT. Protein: CASSTKARLGSPLHF.

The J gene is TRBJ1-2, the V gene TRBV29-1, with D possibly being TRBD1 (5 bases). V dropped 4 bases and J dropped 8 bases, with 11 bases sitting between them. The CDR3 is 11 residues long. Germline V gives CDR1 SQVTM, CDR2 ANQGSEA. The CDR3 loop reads CSVAGLEGYTF. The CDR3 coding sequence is TGCAGCGTTGCAGGGTTAGAGGGCTACACCTTC.

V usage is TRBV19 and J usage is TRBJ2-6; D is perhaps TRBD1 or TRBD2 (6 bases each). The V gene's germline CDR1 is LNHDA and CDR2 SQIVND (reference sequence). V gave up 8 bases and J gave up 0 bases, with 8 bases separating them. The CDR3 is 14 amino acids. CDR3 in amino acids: CASEGGSGANVLTF. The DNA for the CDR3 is TGTGCCAGTGAGGGGGGCTCTGGGGCCAACGTCCTGACTTTC. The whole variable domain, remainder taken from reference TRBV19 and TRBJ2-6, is DGGITQSPKYLFRKEGQNVTLSCEQNLNHDAMYWYRQDPGQGLRLIYYSQIVNDFQKGDIAEGYSVSREKKESFPLTVTSAQKNPTAFYLCASEGGSGANVLTFGAGSRLTVL.

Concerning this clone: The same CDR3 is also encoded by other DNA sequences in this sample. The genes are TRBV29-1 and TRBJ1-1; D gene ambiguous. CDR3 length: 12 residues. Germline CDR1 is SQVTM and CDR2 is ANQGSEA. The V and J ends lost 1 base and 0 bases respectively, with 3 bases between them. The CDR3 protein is CSVEVLNTEAFF. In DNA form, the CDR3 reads TGCAGCGTTGAAGTATTGAACACTGAAGCTTTCTTT.

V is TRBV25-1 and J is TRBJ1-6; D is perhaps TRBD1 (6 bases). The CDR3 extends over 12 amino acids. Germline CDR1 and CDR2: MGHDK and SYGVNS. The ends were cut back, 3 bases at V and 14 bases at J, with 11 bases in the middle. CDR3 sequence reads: CASSEGGPALHF. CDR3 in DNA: TGTGCCAGCAGTGAGGGGGGCCCCGCCCTCCACTTT.